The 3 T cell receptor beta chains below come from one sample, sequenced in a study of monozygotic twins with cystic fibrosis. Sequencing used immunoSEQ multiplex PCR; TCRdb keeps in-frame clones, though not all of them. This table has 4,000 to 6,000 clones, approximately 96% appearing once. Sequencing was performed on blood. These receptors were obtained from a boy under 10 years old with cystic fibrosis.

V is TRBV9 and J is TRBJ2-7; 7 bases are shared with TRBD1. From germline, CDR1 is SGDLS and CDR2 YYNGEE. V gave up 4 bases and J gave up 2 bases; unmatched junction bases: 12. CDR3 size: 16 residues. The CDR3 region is CASSPSGGKRTYEQYF. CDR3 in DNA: TGTGCCAGCAGCCCTTCAGGGGGTAAAAGGACCTACGAGCAGTACTTC.

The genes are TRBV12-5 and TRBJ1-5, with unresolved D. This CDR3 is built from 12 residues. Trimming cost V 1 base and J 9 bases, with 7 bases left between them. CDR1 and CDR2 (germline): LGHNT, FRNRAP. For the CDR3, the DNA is TGTGCTAGTGGTTTGGCGGATGGGCCCCAGCATTTT. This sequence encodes CASGLADGPQHF. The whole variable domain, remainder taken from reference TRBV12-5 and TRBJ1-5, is DARVTQTPRHKVTEMGQEVTMRCQPILGHNTVFWYRQTMMQGLELLAYFRNRAPLDDSGMPKDRFSAEMPDATLATLKIQPSEPRDSAVYFCASGLADGPQHFGDGTRLSIL.

CDR3: CASSQKGFANVETQYF. As DNA, the CDR3 is TGCGCCAGCAGCCAAAAGGGCTTCGCTAATGTGGAGACCCAGTACTTC. The gene calls are TRBV4-1 and TRBJ2-5, with D unresolved. This CDR3 spans 16 amino acids. V was trimmed by 2 bases and J by 5 bases, leaving 18 bases between them. Germline assignment: CDR1 MGHRA and CDR2 YSYEKL.